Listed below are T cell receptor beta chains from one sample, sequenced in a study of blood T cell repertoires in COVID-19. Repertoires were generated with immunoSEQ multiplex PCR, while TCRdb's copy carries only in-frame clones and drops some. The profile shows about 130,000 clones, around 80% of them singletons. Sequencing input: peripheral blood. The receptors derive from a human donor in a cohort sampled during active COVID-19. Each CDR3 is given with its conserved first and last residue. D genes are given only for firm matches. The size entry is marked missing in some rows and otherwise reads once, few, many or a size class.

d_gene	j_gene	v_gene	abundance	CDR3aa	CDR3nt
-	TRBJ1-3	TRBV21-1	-	CASSQDRVNGNTIYF	TGTGCCAGCAGCCAGGACAGGGTTAATGGAAACACCATATATTTT
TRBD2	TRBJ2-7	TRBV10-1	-	CASSGRLAGSYEQYF	TGCGCCAGCAGTGGTAGACTAGCGGGGTCCTACGAGCAGTACTTC
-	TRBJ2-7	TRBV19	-	CASSPDSGLPYEQYF	TGTGCCAGTAGTCCAGACAGCGGGTTACCCTACGAGCAGTACTTC
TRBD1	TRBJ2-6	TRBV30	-	CAWSEYRGSGANVLTF	TGTGCCTGGAGTGAATACAGGGGGTCTGGGGCCAACGTCCTGACTTTC
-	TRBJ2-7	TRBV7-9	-	CASSPTGRGPYEQYF	TGTGCCAGCAGCCCCACAGGGAGGGGTCCCTACGAGCAGTACTTC
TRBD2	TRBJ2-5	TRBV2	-	CASSENLLAGGETQYF	TGTGCCAGCAGTGAAAATTTACTAGCGGGGGGGGAGACCCAGTACTTC
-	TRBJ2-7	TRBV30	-	CAWSVQVGLYEQYF	TGTGCCTGGAGTGTACAAGTAGGACTTTACGAGCAGTACTTC
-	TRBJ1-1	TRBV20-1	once	CSASGQVVEAFF	TGCAGTGCTAGTGGTCAGGTGGTTGAAGCTTTCTTT
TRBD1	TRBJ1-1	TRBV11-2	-	CASSFRDRGRRTEAFF	TGTGCCAGCAGCTTCCGGGACAGGGGGCGCCGGACTGAAGCTTTCTTT
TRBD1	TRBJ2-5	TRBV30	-	CASSGTAKETQYF	TGTGCCTCCTCCGGGACAGCTAAAGAGACCCAGTACTTC
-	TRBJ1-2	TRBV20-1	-	CSASVNGANYGYTF	TGCAGTGCTAGTGTGAACGGGGCTAACTATGGCTACACCTTC
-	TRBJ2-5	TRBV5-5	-	CANSASGETQYF	TGTGCCAACAGCGCCAGCGGGGAGACCCAGTACTTC
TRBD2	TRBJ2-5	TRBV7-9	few	CASSPGTSGDQETQYF	TGTGCCAGCAGCCCAGGGACTAGCGGGGACCAAGAGACCCAGTACTTC
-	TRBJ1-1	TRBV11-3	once	CASSLVQNTEAFF	TGTGCCAGCAGCTTAGTACAGAACACTGAAGCTTTCTTT
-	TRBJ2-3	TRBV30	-	CAWSVPRSTDTQYF	TGTGCCTGGAGTGTACCGCGGAGCACAGATACGCAGTATTTT
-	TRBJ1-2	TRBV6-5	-	CASTSGGRANYGYTF	TGTGCCAGCACCTCCGGAGGTCGAGCTAACTATGGCTACACCTTC
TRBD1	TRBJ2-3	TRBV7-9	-	CASSPRTGGISDTQYF	TGTGCCAGCAGCCCTAGGACAGGGGGCATTTCAGATACGCAGTATTTT
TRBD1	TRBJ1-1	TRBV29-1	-	CSSKGAGGLNTEAFF	TGCAGCTCGAAGGGGGCCGGAGGCTTAAACACTGAAGCTTTCTTT
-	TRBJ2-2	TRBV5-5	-	CASSSPKGVDTGELFF	TGTGCCAGCAGTTCCCCGAAGGGGGTCGACACCGGGGAGCTGTTTTTT
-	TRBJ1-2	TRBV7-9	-	CASSLAQGYYGYTF	TGTGCCAGCAGCTTAGCGCAGGGCTACTATGGCTACACCTTC
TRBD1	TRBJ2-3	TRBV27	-	CASSSGTGLTDTQYF	TGTGCCAGCAGTTCTGGGACAGGGCTCACAGATACGCAGTATTTT
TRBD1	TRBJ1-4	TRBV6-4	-	CASSVTTGRNEKLFF	TGTGCCAGCAGTGTCACGACAGGGCGGAATGAAAAACTGTTTTTT
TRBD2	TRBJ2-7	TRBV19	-	CASSSARRSGGYEQYF	TGTGCCAGTAGTAGCGCCCGGAGGAGCGGGGGCTACGAGCAGTACTTC
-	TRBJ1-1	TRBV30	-	CAWSDVALVNTEAFF	TGTGCCTGGAGTGACGTTGCGTTGGTGAACACTGAAGCTTTCTTT
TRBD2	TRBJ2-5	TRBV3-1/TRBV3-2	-	CASSQDPSGLETQYF	TGTGCCAGCAGCCAAGATCCTAGCGGCCTAGAGACCCAGTACTTC
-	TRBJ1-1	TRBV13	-	CASSPWGRQNTEAFF	TGTGCCAGCAGCCCCTGGGGCAGGCAGAACACTGAAGCTTTCTTT
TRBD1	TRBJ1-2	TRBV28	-	CASSPDRGYYGYTF	TGTGCCAGCAGTCCGGACAGGGGATACTATGGCTACACCTTC
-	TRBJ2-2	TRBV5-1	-	CASSEGWGNTGELFF	TGCGCCAGCAGCGAGGGTTGGGGGAACACCGGGGAGCTGTTTTTT
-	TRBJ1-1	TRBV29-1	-	CSVLPTVMNTEAFF	TGCAGCGTCCTCCCGACAGTCATGAACACTGAAGCTTTCTTT
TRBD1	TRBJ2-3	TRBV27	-	CASKGQGARDTQYF	TGTGCCAGCAAGGGACAGGGGGCAAGAGATACGCAGTATTTT
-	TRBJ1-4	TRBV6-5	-	CASNREKLFF	TGTGCCAGCAATCGGGAAAAACTGTTTTTT
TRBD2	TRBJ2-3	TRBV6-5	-	CASSYGGGATDTQYF	TGTGCCAGCAGTTACGGCGGGGGGGCCACAGATACGCAGTATTTT
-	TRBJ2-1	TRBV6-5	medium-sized	CASRRGGEQFF	TGTGCCAGCAGGAGGGGGGGTGAGCAGTTCTTC
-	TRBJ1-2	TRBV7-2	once	CASSLGDSPLYGYTF	TGTGCCAGCAGCTTAGGTGACAGCCCACTCTATGGCTACACCTTC
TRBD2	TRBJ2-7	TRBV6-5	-	CASSLSGGYGEQYF	TGTGCCAGCAGTCTTAGCGGGGGGTATGGCGAGCAGTACTTC
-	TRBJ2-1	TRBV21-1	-	CASRSTYEQFF	TGTGCCAGCAGGTCTACTTATGAGCAGTTCTTC
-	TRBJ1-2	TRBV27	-	CASSLSRASGGYTF	TGTGCCAGCAGTTTATCAAGAGCCTCGGGTGGCTACACCTTC
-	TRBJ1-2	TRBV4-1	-	CASSQDARDGYTF	TGCGCCAGCAGCCAAGACGCACGCGATGGCTACACCTTC
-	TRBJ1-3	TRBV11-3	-	CASSFGTSGNTIYF	TGTGCCAGCAGCTTCGGGACTTCTGGAAACACCATATATTTT
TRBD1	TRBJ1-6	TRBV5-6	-	CASSPGTGWNNSPLHF	TGTGCCAGCAGCCCCGGGACAGGGTGGAATAATTCACCCCTCCACTTT
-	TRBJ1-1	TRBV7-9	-	CASSHGGGGTEAFF	TGTGCCAGCAGCCACGGTGGGGGGGGTACTGAAGCTTTCTTT
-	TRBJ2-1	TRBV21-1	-	CASSKISPEADEQFF	TGTGCCAGCAGCAAAATTAGCCCGGAGGCCGATGAGCAGTTCTTC
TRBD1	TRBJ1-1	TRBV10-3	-	CAISESTGFEAFF	TGTGCCATCAGTGAGTCGACAGGGTTTGAAGCTTTCTTT
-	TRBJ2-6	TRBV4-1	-	CASSSTLTSSPHSGANVLTF	TGCGCCAGCAGCTCCACCCTAACTAGTTCCCCCCACTCTGGGGCCAACGTCCTGACTTTC
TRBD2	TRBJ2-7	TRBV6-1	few	CASSVAGSSYEQYF	TGTGCCAGCAGTGTAGCGGGGAGCTCCTACGAGCAGTACTTC
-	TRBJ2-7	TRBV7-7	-	CASSVDTNSYEQYF	TGTGCCAGCAGCGTGGACACAAACTCCTACGAGCAGTACTTC
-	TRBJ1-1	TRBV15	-	CATSGPSNTEAFF	TGTGCCACCAGCGGGCCCTCGAACACTGAAGCTTTCTTT
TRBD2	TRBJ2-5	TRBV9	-	CASNRGGTIQTQYF	TGTGCCAGCAACCGGGGGGGGACTATCCAAACCCAGTACTTC
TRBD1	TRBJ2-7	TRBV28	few	CATIWGTGGEQYF	TGTGCCACCATATGGGGGACAGGCGGAGAGCAGTACTTC
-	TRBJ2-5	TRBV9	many	CASSPTGETQYF	TGTGCCAGCAGCCCAACGGGGGAGACCCAGTACTTC
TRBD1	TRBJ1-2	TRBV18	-	CASSPPTGDYGYTF	TGTGCCAGCTCACCCCCGACAGGGGACTATGGCTACACCTTC
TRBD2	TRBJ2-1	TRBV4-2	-	CASSKGASGGGSYNEQFF	TGTGCCAGCAGCAAGGGTGCTAGCGGGGGGGGCTCCTACAATGAGCAGTTCTTC
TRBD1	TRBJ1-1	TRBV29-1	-	CSVVPWDSNTEAFF	TGCAGCGTTGTTCCCTGGGACAGTAACACTGAAGCTTTCTTT
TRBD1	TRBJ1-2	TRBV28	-	CASSEGGTGGDYGYTF	TGTGCCAGCAGTGAAGGCGGGACAGGGGGGGACTATGGCTACACCTTC
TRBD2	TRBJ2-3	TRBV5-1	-	CASSLEAGGPVDTQYF	TGCGCCAGCAGCCTTGAGGCGGGGGGGCCGGTAGATACGCAGTATTTT
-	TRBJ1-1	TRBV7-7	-	CASSRGQNTEAFF	TGTGCCAGCAGCCGTGGACAGAACACTGAAGCTTTCTTT